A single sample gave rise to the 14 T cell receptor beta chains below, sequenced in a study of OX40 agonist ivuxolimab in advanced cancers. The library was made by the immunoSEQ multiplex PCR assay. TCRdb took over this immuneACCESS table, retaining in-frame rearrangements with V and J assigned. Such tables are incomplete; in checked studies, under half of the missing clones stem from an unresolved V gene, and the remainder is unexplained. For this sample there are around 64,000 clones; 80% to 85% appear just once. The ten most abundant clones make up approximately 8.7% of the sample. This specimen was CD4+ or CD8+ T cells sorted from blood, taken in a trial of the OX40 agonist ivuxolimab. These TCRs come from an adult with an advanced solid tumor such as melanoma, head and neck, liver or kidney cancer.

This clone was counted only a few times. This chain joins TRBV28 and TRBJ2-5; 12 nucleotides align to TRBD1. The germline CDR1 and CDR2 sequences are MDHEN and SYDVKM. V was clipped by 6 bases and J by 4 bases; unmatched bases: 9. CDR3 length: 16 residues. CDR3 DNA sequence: TGTGCCAGCAGCTTAACCGGGACAGGGGGCTTAGAGACCCAGTACTTC. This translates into CASSLTGTGGLETQYF.

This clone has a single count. CDR3 protein: CASSLGWQGDEQYF. The CDR3 nucleotides are TGCGCCAGCAGCTTAGGGTGGCAGGGCGACGAGCAGTACTTC. The gene calls are TRBV5-1 and TRBJ2-5; TRBD1 might be the D (5 bases). The J call could be wrong; TRBJ2-7 is a better fit for the DNA end. In germline, CDR1 is SGHRS, CDR2 YFSETQ. The CDR3 sequence is 14 residues long.

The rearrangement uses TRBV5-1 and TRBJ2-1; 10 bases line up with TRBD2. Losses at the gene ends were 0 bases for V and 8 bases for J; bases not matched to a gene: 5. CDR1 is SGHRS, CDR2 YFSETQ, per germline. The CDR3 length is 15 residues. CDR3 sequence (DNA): TGCGCCAGCAGCTTGGTTGCTAGCGGGAGTTATGAGCAGTTCTTC. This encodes CASSLVASGSYEQFF.

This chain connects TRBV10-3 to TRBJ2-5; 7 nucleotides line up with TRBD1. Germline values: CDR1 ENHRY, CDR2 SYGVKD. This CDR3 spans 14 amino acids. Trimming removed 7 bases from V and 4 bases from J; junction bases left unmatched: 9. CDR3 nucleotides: TGTGCCATCATGGCACAGGGGAACCCAGAGACCCAGTACTTC. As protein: CAIMAQGNPETQYF.

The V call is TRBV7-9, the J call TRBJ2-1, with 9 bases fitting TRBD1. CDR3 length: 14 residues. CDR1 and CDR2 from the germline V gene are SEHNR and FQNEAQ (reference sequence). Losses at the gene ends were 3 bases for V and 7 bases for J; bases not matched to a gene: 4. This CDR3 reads CASSFTDRGNEQFF. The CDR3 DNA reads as TGTGCCAGCAGCTTCACCGACAGGGGGAATGAGCAGTTCTTC. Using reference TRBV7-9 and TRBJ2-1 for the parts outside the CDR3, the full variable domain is DTGVSQNPRHKITKRGQNVTFRCDPISEHNRLYWYRQTLGQGPEFLTYFQNEAQLEKSRLLSDRFSAERPKGSFSTLEIQRTEQGDSAMYLCASSFTDRGNEQFFGPGTRLTVL.

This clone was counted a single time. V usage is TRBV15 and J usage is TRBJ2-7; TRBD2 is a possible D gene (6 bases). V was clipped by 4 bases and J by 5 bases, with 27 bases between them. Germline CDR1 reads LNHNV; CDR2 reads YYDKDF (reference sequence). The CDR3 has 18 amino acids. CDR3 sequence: CATSMTAPGLIRWNEQYF. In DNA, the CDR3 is TGTGCCACCAGCATGACAGCCCCGGGACTGATAAGATGGAACGAGCAGTACTTC.

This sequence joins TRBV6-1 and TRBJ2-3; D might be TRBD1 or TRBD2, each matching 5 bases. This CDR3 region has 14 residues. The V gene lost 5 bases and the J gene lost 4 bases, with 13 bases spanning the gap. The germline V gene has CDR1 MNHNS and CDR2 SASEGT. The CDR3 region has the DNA TGTGCCAGCAGTTCCGGGACGGCCTCAGATACGCAGTATTTT. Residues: CASSSGTASDTQYF.

CDR3 DNA: TGTGCCAGCAGCTTTACAGATCGTGGGAAACTGTTTTTT. Protein sequence: CASSFTDRGKLFF. J is TRBJ1-4 and V is TRBV11-2; no firm D call. Trimming took 3 bases from V and 11 from J, leaving 13 bases between them. Germline V gene lookup returns CDR1 SGHAT and CDR2 FQNNGV. The CDR3 covers 13 residues.

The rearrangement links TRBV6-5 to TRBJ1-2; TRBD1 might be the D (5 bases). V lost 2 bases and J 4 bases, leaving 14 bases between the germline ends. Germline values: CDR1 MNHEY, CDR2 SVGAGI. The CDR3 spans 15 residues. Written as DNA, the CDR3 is TGTGCCAGCAGTTACCGATATTCAGGGAGCTATGGCTACACCTTC. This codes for CASSYRYSGSYGYTF.

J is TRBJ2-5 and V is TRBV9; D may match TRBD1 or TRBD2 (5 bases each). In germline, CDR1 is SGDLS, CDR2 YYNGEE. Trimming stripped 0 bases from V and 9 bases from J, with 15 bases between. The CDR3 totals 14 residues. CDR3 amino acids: CASSVEVEGTSQYF. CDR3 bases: TGTGCCAGCAGCGTAGAAGTAGAAGGGACGTCCCAGTACTTC.

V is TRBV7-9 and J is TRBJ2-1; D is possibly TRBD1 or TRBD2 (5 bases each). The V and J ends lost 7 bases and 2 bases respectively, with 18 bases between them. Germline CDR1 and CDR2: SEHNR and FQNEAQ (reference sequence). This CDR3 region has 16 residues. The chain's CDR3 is CASKTGLAGPYNEQFF. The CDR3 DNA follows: TGTGCCAGCAAAACGGGGCTAGCAGGCCCCTACAATGAGCAGTTCTTC.

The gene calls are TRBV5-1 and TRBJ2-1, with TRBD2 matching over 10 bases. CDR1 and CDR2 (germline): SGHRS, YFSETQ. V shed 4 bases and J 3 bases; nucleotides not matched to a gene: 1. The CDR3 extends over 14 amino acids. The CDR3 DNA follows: TGCGCCAGCAGCACTAGCGGGGTCTACAATGAGCAGTTCTTC. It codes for CASSTSGVYNEQFF.

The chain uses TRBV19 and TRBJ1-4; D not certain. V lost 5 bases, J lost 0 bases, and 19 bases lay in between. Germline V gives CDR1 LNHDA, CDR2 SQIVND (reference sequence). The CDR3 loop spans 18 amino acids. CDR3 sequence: CASSPRREGGATNEKLFF. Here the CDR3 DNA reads TGTGCCAGTAGTCCCCGAAGGGAAGGAGGAGCAACTAATGAAAAACTGTTTTTT.

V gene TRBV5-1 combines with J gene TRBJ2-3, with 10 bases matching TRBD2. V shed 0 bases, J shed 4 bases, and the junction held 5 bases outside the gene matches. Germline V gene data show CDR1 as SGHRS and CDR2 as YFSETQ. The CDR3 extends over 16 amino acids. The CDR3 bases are TGCGCCAGCAGCTTGGCCGTAGCGGGGGGACCAGATACGCAGTATTTT. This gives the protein CASSLAVAGGPDTQYF.